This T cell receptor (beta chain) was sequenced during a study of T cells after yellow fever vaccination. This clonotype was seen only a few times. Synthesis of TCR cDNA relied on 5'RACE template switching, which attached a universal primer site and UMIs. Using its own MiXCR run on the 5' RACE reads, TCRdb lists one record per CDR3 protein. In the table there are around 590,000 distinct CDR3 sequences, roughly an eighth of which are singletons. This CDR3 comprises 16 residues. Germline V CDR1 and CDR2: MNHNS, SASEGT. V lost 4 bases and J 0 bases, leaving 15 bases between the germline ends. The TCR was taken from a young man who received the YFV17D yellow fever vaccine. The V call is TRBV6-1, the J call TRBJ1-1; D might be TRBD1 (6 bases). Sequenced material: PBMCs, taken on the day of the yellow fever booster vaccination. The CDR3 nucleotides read TGTGCCAGCAGTGCCCCCGGGACAAGGATGAACACTGAAGCTTTCTTT. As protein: CASSAPGTRMNTEAFF.